The present T cell receptor beta chain was sequenced within a study of CD8 T cells in Susac syndrome. RNA totalling roughly 0.45 to 1 ug underwent reverse transcription with random hexamers. Using its own MiXCR run on the immunoSEQ multiplex PCR reads, TCRdb lists one record per CDR3 protein. The table lists under 300,000 distinct CDR3 sequences, less than 96% of them singletons. CD8+ and CD4+ T cells circulating in blood were sequenced for TCR beta. TEMRA cells were FACS-enriched and CD8+ and CD4+ T cells negatively isolated. The material sequenced was CD4+ T cells from PBMCs. This clonotype was sampled from a human donor with Susac syndrome.

CDR3 bases: TGTGCCAGCAGCTTAGGGACAGATGGAAACACCATATATTTT. Protein product: CASSLGTDGNTIYF. The chain has TRBV7-6 and TRBJ1-3, with a tentative D call TRBD1 (6 bases). The ends were cut back, 1 base at V and 3 bases at J, with 7 bases in the middle. Germline V lookup: CDR1 SGHVS, CDR2 FNYEAQ. This CDR3 region has 14 residues.